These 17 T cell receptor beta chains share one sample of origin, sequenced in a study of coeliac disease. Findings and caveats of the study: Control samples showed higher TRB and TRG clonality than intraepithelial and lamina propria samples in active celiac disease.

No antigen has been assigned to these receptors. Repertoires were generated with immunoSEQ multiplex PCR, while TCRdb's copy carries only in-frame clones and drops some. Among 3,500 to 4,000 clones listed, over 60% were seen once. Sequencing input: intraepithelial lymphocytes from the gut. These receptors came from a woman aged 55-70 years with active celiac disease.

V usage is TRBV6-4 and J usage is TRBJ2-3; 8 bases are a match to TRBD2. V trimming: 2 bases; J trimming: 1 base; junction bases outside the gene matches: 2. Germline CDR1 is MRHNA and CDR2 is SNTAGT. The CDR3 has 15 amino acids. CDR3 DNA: TGTGCCAGCAGTGACCGTAGCGGGGGCACAGATACGCAGTATTTT. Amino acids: CASSDRSGGTDTQYF.

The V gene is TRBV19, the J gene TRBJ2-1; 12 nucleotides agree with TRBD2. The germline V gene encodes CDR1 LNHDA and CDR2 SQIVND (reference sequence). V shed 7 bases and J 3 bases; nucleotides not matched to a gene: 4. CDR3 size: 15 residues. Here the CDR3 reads CASTPSGRDYNEQFF. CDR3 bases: TGTGCCAGTACTCCTAGCGGGAGGGACTACAATGAGCAGTTCTTC.

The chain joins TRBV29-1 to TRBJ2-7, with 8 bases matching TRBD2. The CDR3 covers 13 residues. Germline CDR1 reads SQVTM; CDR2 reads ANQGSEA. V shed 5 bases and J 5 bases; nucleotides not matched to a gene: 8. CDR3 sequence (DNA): TGCAGCGTTAGTGGCGGGAGGTTCCACGAGCAGTACTTC. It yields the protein CSVSGGRFHEQYF.

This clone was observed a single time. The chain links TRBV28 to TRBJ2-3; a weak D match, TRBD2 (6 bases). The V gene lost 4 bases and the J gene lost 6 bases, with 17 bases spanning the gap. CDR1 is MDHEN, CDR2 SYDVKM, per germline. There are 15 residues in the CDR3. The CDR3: CASSSSGLTADTQYF. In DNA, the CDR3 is TGTGCCAGCAGTTCATCGGGACTCACGGCCGATACGCAGTATTTT.

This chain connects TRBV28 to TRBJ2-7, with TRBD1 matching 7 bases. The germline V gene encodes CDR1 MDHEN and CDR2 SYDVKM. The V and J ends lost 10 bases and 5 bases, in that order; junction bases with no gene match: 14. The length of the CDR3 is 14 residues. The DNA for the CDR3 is TGTGCCATCACACCACAGGGGAATTTGGACGAGCAGTACTTC. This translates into CAITPQGNLDEQYF.

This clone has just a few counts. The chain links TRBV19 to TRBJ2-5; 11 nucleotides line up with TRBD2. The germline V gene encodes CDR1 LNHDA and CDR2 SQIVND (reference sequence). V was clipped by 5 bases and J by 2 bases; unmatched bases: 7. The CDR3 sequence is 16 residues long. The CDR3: CASSSPTSGNQETQYF. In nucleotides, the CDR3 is TGTGCCAGTAGTTCCCCGACTAGCGGGAATCAAGAGACCCAGTACTTC.

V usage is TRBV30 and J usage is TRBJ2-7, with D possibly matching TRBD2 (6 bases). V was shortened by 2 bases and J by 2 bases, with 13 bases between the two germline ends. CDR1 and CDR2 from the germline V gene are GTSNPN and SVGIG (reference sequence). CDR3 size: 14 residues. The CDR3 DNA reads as TGTGCCTGGAGTTTCAGTTCGGGGGCCTACGAGCAGTACTTC. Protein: CAWSFSSGAYEQYF.

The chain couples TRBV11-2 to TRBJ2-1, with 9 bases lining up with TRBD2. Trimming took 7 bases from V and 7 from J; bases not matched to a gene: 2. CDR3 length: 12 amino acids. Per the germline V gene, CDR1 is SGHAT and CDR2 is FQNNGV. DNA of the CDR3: TGTGCCAGCACTAGCGGGACGAATGAGCAGTTCTTC. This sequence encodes CASTSGTNEQFF.

This CDR3 reads CAWSDRGWTGELFF. The CDR3 DNA reads as TGTGCCTGGAGTGACAGGGGCTGGACCGGGGAGCTGTTTTTT. The rearrangement links TRBV30 to TRBJ2-2; 7 positions agree with TRBD1. CDR3 length: 14 amino acids. The trim removed 1 base at V and 5 bases at J, leaving 4 bases unmatched. Germline V gene lookup returns CDR1 GTSNPN and CDR2 SVGIG (reference sequence). Full variable domain (outside the CDR3, taken from reference TRBV30 and TRBJ2-2): SQTIHQWPATLVQPVGSPLSLECTVEGTSNPNLYWYRQAAGRGLQLLFYSVGIGQISSEVPQNLSASRPQDRQFILSSKKLLLSDSGFYLCAWSDRGWTGELFFGEGSRLTVL.

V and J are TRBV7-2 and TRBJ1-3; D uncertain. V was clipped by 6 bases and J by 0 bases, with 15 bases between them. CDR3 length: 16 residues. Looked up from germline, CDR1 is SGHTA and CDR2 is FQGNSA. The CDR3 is CASRLPLRSSGNTIYF. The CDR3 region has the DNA TGTGCCAGCAGGCTGCCGCTGCGGAGCTCTGGAAACACCATATATTTT.

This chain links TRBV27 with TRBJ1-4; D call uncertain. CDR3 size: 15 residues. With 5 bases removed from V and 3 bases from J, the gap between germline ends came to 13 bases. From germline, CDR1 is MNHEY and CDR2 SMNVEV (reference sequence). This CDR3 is CASSPQVGPNEKLFF. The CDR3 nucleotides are TGTGCCAGCAGTCCCCAGGTTGGGCCTAATGAAAAACTGTTTTTT.

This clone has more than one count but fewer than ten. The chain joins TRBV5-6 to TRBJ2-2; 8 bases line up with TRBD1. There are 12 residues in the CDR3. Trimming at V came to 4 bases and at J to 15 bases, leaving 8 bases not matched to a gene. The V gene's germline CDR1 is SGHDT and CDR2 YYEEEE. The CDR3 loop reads CASSPWTGRMFF. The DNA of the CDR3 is TGTGCCAGCAGCCCATGGACAGGGAGGATGTTTTTT.

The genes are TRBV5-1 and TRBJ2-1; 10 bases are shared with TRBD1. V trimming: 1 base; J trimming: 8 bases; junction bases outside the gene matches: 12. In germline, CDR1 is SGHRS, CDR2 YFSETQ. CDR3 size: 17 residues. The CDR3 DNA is TGCGCCAGCAGCTTGTTGGTCGACAGGGGGCTTTTCGATGAGCAGTTCTTC. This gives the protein CASSLLVDRGLFDEQFF.

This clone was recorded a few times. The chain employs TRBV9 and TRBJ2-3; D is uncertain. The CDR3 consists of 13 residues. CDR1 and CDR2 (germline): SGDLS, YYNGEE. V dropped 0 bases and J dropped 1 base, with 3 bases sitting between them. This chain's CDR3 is CASSVGGTDTQYF. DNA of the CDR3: TGTGCCAGCAGCGTAGGCGGCACAGATACGCAGTATTTT. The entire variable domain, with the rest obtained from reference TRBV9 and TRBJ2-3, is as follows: DSGVTQTPKHLITATGQRVTLRCSPRSGDLSVYWYQQSLDQGLQFLIQYYNGEERAKGNILERFSAQQFPDLHSELNLSSLELGDSALYFCASSVGGTDTQYFGPGTRLTVL.

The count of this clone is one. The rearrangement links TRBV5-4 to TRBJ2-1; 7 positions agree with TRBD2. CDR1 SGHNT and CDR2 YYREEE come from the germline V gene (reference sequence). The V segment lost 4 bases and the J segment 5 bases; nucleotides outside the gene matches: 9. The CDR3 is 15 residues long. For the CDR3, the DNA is TGTGCCAGCAGCCTCCTCGAGGGAGGGAACAATGAGCAGTTCTTC. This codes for CASSLLEGGNNEQFF.

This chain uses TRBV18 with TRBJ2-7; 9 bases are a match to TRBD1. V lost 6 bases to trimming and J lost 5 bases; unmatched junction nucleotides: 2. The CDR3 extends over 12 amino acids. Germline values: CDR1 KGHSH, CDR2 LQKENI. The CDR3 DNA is TGTGCCAGCTCGGACAGGGGACACGAGCAGTACTTC. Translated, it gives CASSDRGHEQYF.

The CDR3 is CASSFNERSYGYTF. The CDR3 nucleotides read TGTGCCAGCAGCTTTAACGAACGGAGCTATGGCTACACCTTC. This chain joins TRBV11-2 and TRBJ1-2; D is undetermined. The CDR3 consists of 14 residues. CDR1 is SGHAT, CDR2 FQNNGV, per germline. V gave up 3 bases and J gave up 4 bases, with 12 bases separating them.